This T cell receptor (beta chain) came from a study of graft-versus-host responses after intestinal transplantation. Study-wide context: Grafts that recipients had were multivisceral, liver-intestinal, or isolated intestinal transplants. The recipients all started with anti-thymocyte globulin induction and then took tacrolimus and steroids for around 3 years. General study findings and limits: When patients had graft-donor T cell macrochimerism, their allografts held high graft-versus-host to host-versus-graft clonal ratios. Some GvH clones were seen earlier in gut or blood, suggesting intestinal origin.

Concerning this clone itself: Its target is unknown.

The germline V gene encodes CDR1 SGHTA and CDR2 FQGNSA. The CDR3 runs 14 residues. With 2 bases removed from V and 1 base from J, the gap between germline ends came to 8 bases. Profiling relied on immunoSEQ multiplex PCR, and the TCRdb table lists in-frame clones only, not all of them. This repertoire shows 150,000 or so clones, 92% found once; its top ten account for roughly 0.19%. The receptor comes from a human donor who received an intestinal transplant. The chain joins TRBV7-2 to TRBJ1-1; TRBD1 is a possible D gene (5 bases). The sequencing here drew on unstimulated CD4+ T cells sorted from spleen or lymph node cells, taken before intestinal transplant. In nucleotides, the CDR3 is TGTGCCAGCAGCTTATGGGACTCGAACACTGAAGCTTTCTTT. As protein: CASSLWDSNTEAFF. Based on the CDR3 plus reference TRBV7-2 and TRBJ1-1, the full variable domain is GAGVSQSPSNKVTEKGKDVELRCDPISGHTALYWYRQSLGQGLEFLIYFQGNSAPDKSGLPSDRFSAERTGGSVSTLTIQRTQQEDSAVYLCASSLWDSNTEAFFGQGTRLTVV.